The T cell receptor (beta chain) under discussion was sequenced for a study of blood T cell repertoires in COVID-19. Here immunoSEQ multiplex PCR was the method, and the copy in TCRdb shows in-frame clones only, minus some. The sample includes about 200,000 clones, roughly 89% of them seen just once. This clone was detected a few times. The TCR comes from a woman aged 25-40 years with acute COVID-19. Material for sequencing was PBMCs or T cells enriched from blood (not recorded which).

The CDR3 DNA reads as TGTGCCAGCCGCACTCCTCCGGGACAGGGAATCACAGATACGCAGTATTTT. Protein sequence: CASRTPPGQGITDTQYF. J is TRBJ2-3 and V is TRBV5-8; TRBD1 matches at 9 bases. The CDR3 consists of 17 residues. Germline V CDR1 and CDR2: SGHTS, YDEGEE. Unmatched junction bases numbered 14, after V lost 7 bases and J lost 2 bases.